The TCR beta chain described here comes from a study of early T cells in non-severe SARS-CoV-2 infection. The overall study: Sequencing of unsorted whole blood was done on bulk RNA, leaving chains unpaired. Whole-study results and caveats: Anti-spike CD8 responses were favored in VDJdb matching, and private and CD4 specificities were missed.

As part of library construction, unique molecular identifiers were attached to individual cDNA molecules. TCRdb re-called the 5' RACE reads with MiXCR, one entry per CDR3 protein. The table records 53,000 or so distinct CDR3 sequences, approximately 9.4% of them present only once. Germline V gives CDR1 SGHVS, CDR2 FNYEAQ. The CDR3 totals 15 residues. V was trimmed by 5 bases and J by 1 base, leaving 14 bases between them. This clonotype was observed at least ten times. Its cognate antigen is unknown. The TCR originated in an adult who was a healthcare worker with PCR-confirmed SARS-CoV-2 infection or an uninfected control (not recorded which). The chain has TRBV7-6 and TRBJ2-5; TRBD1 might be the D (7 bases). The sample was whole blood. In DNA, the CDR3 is TGTGCCAGCAGCGCGGGGACAGTATCCCAAGAGACCCAGTACTTC. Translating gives CASSAGTVSQETQYF. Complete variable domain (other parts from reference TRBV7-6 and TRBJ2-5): GAGVSQSPRYKVTKRGQDVALRCDPISGHVSLYWYRQALGQGPEFLTYFNYEAQQDKSGLPNDRFSAERPEGSISTLTIQRTEQRDSAMYRCASSAGTVSQETQYFGPGTRLLVL.